This TCR beta chain was obtained from a study of blood T cell repertoires in COVID-19. Germline CDR1 and CDR2: SNHLY and FYNNEI. V gave up 6 bases and J gave up 0 bases, with 11 bases separating them. This CDR3 region has 14 residues. Under the authors' procedure: Amplifying reference gene primers gave estimates of nucleated cell counts. TCRdb keeps only in-frame clones here, not all; method: immunoSEQ multiplex PCR. V, J and clone size are taken as reported in that table, and D and trimming were inferred from the DNA itself. This repertoire shows about 400,000 clones, approximately 90% found once; its top ten account for around 4.5%.

The chain joins TRBV2 to TRBJ2-5; D is undetermined. The TCR was taken from a woman in her 30s with acute or convalescent COVID-19. Sample: peripheral blood. The CDR3 nucleotides read TGTGCCAGCAGCCCAGATTATAACCAAGAGACCCAGTACTTC. It yields the protein CASSPDYNQETQYF.